Listed below are T cell receptor beta chains from one sample, sequenced in a study of shared clonotypes between healthy human individuals. Data came from immunoSEQ multiplex PCR; TCRdb stores just in-frame clones and leaves some out. Among over a million clones, roughly 96% were seen once, and the ten largest hold roughly 1.2%. Sequenced sample: naive CD4+ T cells sorted from blood. The source is a man aged 25 to 45 in good health. CDR3s include the opening cysteine and the closing phenylalanine or tryptophan. Each record gives: D gene, clone size, V gene, CDR3 length, J gene, CDR3 DNA, CDR3 protein. D genes are given only for firm matches. Some rows mark clone size as missing; the rest say once, few, many or name a class of expanded clone.

>-|few|TRBV10-3|14|TRBJ1-2
TGTGCCATCAGTACCTCAGCCGTGCCCGGTGGCTACACCTTC
CAISTSAVPGGYTF
>TRBD2|-|TRBV5-4|16|TRBJ2-7
TGTGCCAGCAGCTTGGGGGCCGGGGGGGCGGTGTACGAGCAGTACTTC
CASSLGAGGAVYEQYF
>-|-|TRBV7-2|14|TRBJ2-7
TGTGCCAGCAGCGCGAAACCGGGATCCTACGAGCAGTACTTC
CASSAKPGSYEQYF
>TRBD1|once|TRBV18|14|TRBJ1-4
TGTGCCAGCTCACCCGGACAGGGATTTGAAAAACTGTTTTTT
CASSPGQGFEKLFF
>-|-|TRBV4-1|15|TRBJ1-4
TGCGCCAGCAGCCAACAACCCCCCGAACGTGAAAAACTGTTTTTT
CASSQQPPEREKLFF
>-|-|TRBV7-9|14|TRBJ2-7
TGTGCCAGCAGCCACATACCTATAAACTACGAGCAGTACTTC
CASSHIPINYEQYF
>TRBD2|-|TRBV5-4|13|TRBJ2-7
TGTGCCAGCCGCAAGCGGGAGATCGACGAGCAGTACTTC
CASRKREIDEQYF
>-|-|TRBV5-1|14|TRBJ2-7
TGCGCCAGCAGCGCAGGCAGCGGGCCCTACGAGCAGTACTTC
CASSAGSGPYEQYF
>TRBD1|-|TRBV18|18|TRBJ2-1
TGTGCCAGCTCACCGTTAGCCATGGGGACAGGGGTTCGCAGTGAGCAGTTCTTC
CASSPLAMGTGVRSEQFF
>-|-|TRBV5-1|16|TRBJ1-5
TGCGCCAGCAGCTTGGGCGTCAGGGAGTCAAATCAGCCCCAGCATTTT
CASSLGVRESNQPQHF
>-|-|TRBV9|15|TRBJ2-7
TGTGCCAGCAGCGTAGCCCCCGGGGCCTCCTACGAGCAGTACTTC
CASSVAPGASYEQYF
>-|-|TRBV30|14|TRBJ2-7
TGTGCCTGGAGTGTTACGCGGAGCTCCTACGAGCAGTACTTC
CAWSVTRSSYEQYF
>TRBD1|-|TRBV7-9|13|TRBJ2-7
TGTGCCAGCAGCCTCGGGACAGCCTACGAGCAGTACTTC
CASSLGTAYEQYF
>-|-|TRBV6-1|15|TRBJ1-1
TGTGCCAGCAGCGAACAGAAGGGTTTTGGCACTGAAGCTTTCTTT
CASSEQKGFGTEAFF
>TRBD1|-|TRBV18|14|TRBJ2-7
TGTGCCAGCTCACCTAACAGGGGAACGAGCGAGCAGTACTTC
CASSPNRGTSEQYF
>-|-|TRBV4-3|15|TRBJ2-5
TGCGCCAGCAGCCAAGATTTTAGTCCGGGGGAGACCCAGTACTTC
CASSQDFSPGETQYF
>TRBD1|-|TRBV19|17|TRBJ2-1
TGTGCCAGTAGTATAGATCGAGCAGGGGGCTACTACAATGAGCAGTTCTTC
CASSIDRAGGYYNEQFF
>-|-|TRBV7-6|14|TRBJ2-6
TGTGCCAGCAGCTTAGTTACCGGGGCCAACGTCCTGACTTTC
CASSLVTGANVLTF
>-|-|TRBV11-2|15|TRBJ2-1
TGTGCCAGCAGCTTAGGGAACAGGGAAAGGAATGAGCAGTTCTTC
CASSLGNRERNEQFF
>TRBD1|-|TRBV18|16|TRBJ2-7
TGTGCCAGCTCACCATTGCACTCCGGGACAGGCTACGAGCAGTACTTC
CASSPLHSGTGYEQYF
>-|-|TRBV5-1|13|TRBJ1-1
TGCGCCAGCAGCTTGGGTTCGGACACTGAAGCTTTCTTT
CASSLGSDTEAFF
>-|-|TRBV19|14|TRBJ2-6
TGTGCCAGTAGTATAATCCGGGGGGCCAACGTCCTGACTTTC
CASSIIRGANVLTF
>-|-|TRBV14|15|TRBJ1-1
TGTGCCAGCAGCCAGGGGGTGAACAGGTACACTGAAGCTTTCTTT
CASSQGVNRYTEAFF
>-|-|TRBV19|15|TRBJ2-3
TGTGCCAGTAGGCGAAGACTAGGGGGCACAGATACGCAGTATTTT
CASRRRLGGTDTQYF
>-|-|TRBV7-2|13|TRBJ2-7
TGTGCCAGCAGCTTACAGGGGACCTACGAGCAGTACTTC
CASSLQGTYEQYF
>-|-|TRBV18|15|TRBJ2-1
TGTGCCAGCTCACCAGGGTGGGGCTCCTACAATGAGCAGTTCTTC
CASSPGWGSYNEQFF
>-|-|TRBV29-1|13|TRBJ2-3
TGCAGCGCGCCTGGGACTAGCACAGATACGCAGTATTTT
CSAPGTSTDTQYF
>-|-|TRBV14|14|TRBJ2-7
TGTGCCAGCAGCCAAGGCCGCCTCGGGCGCGAGCAGTACTTC
CASSQGRLGREQYF
>TRBD1|-|TRBV6-5|15|TRBJ1-1
TGTGCCAGCAGTTACTCGAGTACAGGGGCATCTGAAGCTTTCTTT
CASSYSSTGASEAFF
>TRBD2|-|TRBV30|15|TRBJ2-7
TGTGCCTGGAGTGCAGTAAGCGGGATGTCGGGTGAGCAGTACTTC
CAWSAVSGMSGEQYF
>-|-|TRBV5-1|15|TRBJ2-1
TGCGCCAGCAGTGAGGGTAGCGGAACCTACAATGAGCAGTTCTTC
CASSEGSGTYNEQFF
>-|few|TRBV15|14|TRBJ1-1
TGTGCCACCAGCAGAGATGCCGAGAACACTGAAGCTTTCTTT
CATSRDAENTEAFF
>TRBD2|-|TRBV10-3|18|TRBJ2-2
TGTGCCATCAGAACCGGGACTAGCGGGGATTTTCGTAACGGGGAGCTGTTTTTT
CAIRTGTSGDFRNGELFF
>TRBD2|-|TRBV7-2|13|TRBJ2-7
TGTGCCAGCACACTAGCGGGAGCTTATGAGCAGTACTTC
CASTLAGAYEQYF
>-|-|TRBV28|12|TRBJ1-2
TGTGCCAGCAGTCCCACAGTCTATGGCTACACCTTC
CASSPTVYGYTF
>TRBD1|-|TRBV30|10|TRBJ1-1
TGTGCCTGGACAGGGGGCAGAGCTTTCTTT
CAWTGGRAFF
>TRBD2|-|TRBV27|14|TRBJ2-7
TGTGCCAGCAGTTTGGCGGGAGTCTCCCACGAGCAGTACTTC
CASSLAGVSHEQYF
>-|-|TRBV4-3|16|TRBJ2-4
TGCGCCAGCAGCCACGGCGGTAGCGTCGCCAAAAACATTCAGTACTTC
CASSHGGSVAKNIQYF
>TRBD2|-|TRBV28|18|TRBJ2-3
TGTGCCAGCAGTAGAAAGCGGGAGGGCCGGCTGAGGACAGATACGCAGTATTTT
CASSRKREGRLRTDTQYF
>-|once|TRBV5-6|16|TRBJ2-2
TGTGCCAGCAGCTTCTTAGATAGGGAGCCCACCGGGGAGCTGTTTTTT
CASSFLDREPTGELFF
>-|once|TRBV6-1|14|TRBJ2-2
TGTGCCAGCAGTGGCCGGGACATCAGGGGGGGGCTGTTTTTT
CASSGRDIRGGLFF
>-|-|TRBV5-1|16|TRBJ2-6
TGCGCCAGCAGCTTGGCCATCCCGGACGGGGCCAACGTCCTGACTTTC
CASSLAIPDGANVLTF
>TRBD1|-|TRBV6-4|15|TRBJ1-2
TGTGCCAGCAGTCCCGATTGGACAGGCTCCTATGGCTACACCTTC
CASSPDWTGSYGYTF
>TRBD1|-|TRBV19|17|TRBJ1-1
TGTGCCAGTATACCCTTCCCGGGACAGGGGGCCGACACTGAAGCTTTCTTT
CASIPFPGQGADTEAFF
>-|-|TRBV5-1|16|TRBJ1-1
TGCGCCAGCTCCTCCCCCCTTTTGGGAGTGAACACTGAAGCTTTCTTT
CASSSPLLGVNTEAFF
>TRBD1|-|TRBV7-2|13|TRBJ1-2
TGTGCCAGCAGTACGGGACAGGACTATGGCTACACCTTC
CASSTGQDYGYTF
>TRBD2|once|TRBV18|19|TRBJ2-1
TGTGCCAGCTCACCACGCCGCACGACCGGGACTAGCTCCTACAATGAGCAGTTCTTC
CASSPRRTTGTSSYNEQFF
>-|-|TRBV5-4|16|TRBJ2-2
TGTGCCAGCAGCTTAGAAGTCACCTTAATAGCCGGGGAGCTGTTTTTT
CASSLEVTLIAGELFF
>TRBD2|-|TRBV5-1|15|TRBJ2-3
TGCGCCAGCAAACGGGGGGGCAGTGGCACAGATACGCAGTATTTT
CASKRGGSGTDTQYF
>-|-|TRBV9|14|TRBJ2-5
TGTGCCAGCAGCGTAAGTTTGAAAGGGGAGACCCAGTACTTC
CASSVSLKGETQYF
>TRBD2|-|TRBV7-2|16|TRBJ2-7
TGTGCCAGCAGCTTAGCTTTAGCGGGAGGGACCTACGAGCAGTACTTC
CASSLALAGGTYEQYF
>-|once|TRBV6-5|14|TRBJ2-5
TGTGCCAGCAGTTACACTAATCGTCGGGAGACCCAGTACTTC
CASSYTNRRETQYF
>TRBD1|-|TRBV10-3|11|TRBJ2-7
TGTGCCATCAGTGATTCAGGGACAGCTTACTTC
CAISDSGTAYF
>TRBD2|-|TRBV11-2|19|TRBJ2-1
TGTGCCAGCAGCCACTATTTCGGCGGGAGTGGGTTGTCCTACAATGAGCAGTTCTTC
CASSHYFGGSGLSYNEQFF
>TRBD1|-|TRBV6-1|13|TRBJ1-2
TGTGCCAGCCACAGGGGGCCTAACTATGGCTACACCTTC
CASHRGPNYGYTF
>-|few|TRBV7-2|11|TRBJ2-5
TGTGCCAGCAGCCTCCAAGAGACCCAGTACTTC
CASSLQETQYF
>-|once|TRBV4-3|14|TRBJ2-1
TGCGCCAGCAGCCAAGAATCCCACCTCAATGAGCAGTTCTTC
CASSQESHLNEQFF
>-|once|TRBV5-1|15|TRBJ2-1
TGCGCCAGCAGCTCCGGACCGCCCACCTACAATGAGCAGTTCTTC
CASSSGPPTYNEQFF
>-|-|TRBV5-4|15|TRBJ2-7
TGTGCCAGCAGCTTGCCACCCCGGGACGGCTACGAGCAGTACTTC
CASSLPPRDGYEQYF